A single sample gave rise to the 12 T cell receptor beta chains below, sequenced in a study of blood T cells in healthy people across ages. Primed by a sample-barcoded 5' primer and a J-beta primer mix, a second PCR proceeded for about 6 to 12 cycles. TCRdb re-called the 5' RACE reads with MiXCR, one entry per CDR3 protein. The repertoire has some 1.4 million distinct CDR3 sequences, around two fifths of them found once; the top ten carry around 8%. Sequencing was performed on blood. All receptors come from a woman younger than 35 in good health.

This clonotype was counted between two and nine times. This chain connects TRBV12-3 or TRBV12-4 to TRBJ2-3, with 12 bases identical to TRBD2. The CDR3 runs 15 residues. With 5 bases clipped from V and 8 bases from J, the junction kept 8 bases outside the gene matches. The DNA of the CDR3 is TGTGCCAGCAGTCTTGGGACTAGCGGGTCCTCTACGCAGTATTTT. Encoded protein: CASSLGTSGSSTQYF.

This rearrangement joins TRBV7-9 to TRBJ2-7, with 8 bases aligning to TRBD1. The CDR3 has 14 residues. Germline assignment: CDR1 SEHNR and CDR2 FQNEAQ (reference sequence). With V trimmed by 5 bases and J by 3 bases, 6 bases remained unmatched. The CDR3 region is CASSAGQVDYEQYF. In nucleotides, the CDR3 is TGTGCCAGCAGCGCGGGACAGGTGGACTACGAGCAGTACTTC.

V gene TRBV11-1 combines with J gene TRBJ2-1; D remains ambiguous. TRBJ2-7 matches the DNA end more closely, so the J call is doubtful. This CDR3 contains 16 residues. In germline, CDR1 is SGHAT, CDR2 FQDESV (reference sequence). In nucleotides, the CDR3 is TGTGCCAGCAGCTTTCAGACTCAAAGCTCCTACAATGAGCAGTACTTC. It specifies CASSFQTQSSYNEQYF.

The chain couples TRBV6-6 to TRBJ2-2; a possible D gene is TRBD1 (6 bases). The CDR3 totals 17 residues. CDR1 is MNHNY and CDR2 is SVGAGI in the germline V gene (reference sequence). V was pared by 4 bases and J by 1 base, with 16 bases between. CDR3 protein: CASSSDRTSRNTGELFF. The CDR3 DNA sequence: TGTGCCAGCAGTTCCGACAGGACCTCGCGGAACACCGGGGAGCTGTTTTTT.

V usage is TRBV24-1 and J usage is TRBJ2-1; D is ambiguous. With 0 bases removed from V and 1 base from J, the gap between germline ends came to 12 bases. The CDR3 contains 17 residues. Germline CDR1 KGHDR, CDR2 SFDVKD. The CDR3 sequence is CATSDLQGPESYNEQFF. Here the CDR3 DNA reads TGTGCCACCAGTGATTTGCAAGGACCTGAATCCTACAATGAGCAGTTCTTC.

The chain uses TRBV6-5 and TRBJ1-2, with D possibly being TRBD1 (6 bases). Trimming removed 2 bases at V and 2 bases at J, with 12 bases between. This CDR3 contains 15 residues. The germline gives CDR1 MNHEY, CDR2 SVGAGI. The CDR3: CASSYTQGLNYGYTF. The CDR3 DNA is TGTGCCAGCAGTTACACACAGGGCTTAAACTATGGCTACACCTTC.

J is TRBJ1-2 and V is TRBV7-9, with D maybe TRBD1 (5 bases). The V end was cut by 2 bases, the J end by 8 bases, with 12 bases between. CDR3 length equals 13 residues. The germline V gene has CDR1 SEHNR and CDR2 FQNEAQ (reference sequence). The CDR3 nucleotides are TGTGCCAGCAGCTTATTCCAGGGCGACGGCTACACCTTC. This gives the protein CASSLFQGDGYTF. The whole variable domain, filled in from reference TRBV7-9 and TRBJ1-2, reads DTGVSQNPRHKITKRGQNVTFRCDPISEHNRLYWYRQTLGQGPEFLTYFQNEAQLEKSRLLSDRFSAERPKGSFSTLEIQRTEQGDSAMYLCASSLFQGDGYTFGSGTRLTVV.

The CDR3 DNA follows: TGCGCCAGCAGCCAGAATCTAGGAACAGGTCTTAATTCACCCCTCCACTTT. This sequence encodes CASSQNLGTGLNSPLHF. J is TRBJ1-6 and V is TRBV4-1, with D tentatively TRBD1 (5 bases). The germline gives CDR1 MGHRA, CDR2 YSYEKL. V was cut by 3 bases and J by 6 bases, with 18 bases left in between. The CDR3 loop spans 17 amino acids.

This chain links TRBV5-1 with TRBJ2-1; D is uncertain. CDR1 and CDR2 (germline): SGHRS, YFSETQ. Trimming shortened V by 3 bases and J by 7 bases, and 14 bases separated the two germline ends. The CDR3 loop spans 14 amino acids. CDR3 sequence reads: CASSSRVRGNEQFF. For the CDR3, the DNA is TGCGCCAGCAGCTCCCGGGTCAGAGGAAATGAGCAGTTCTTC.

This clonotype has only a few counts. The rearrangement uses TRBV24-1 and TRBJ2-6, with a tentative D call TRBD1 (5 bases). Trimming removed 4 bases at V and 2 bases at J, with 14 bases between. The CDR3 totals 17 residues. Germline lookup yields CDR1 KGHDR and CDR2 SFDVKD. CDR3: CATSDREVWPGANVLTF. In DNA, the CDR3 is TGTGCCACCAGTGACAGGGAAGTGTGGCCTGGGGCCAACGTCCTGACTTTC.

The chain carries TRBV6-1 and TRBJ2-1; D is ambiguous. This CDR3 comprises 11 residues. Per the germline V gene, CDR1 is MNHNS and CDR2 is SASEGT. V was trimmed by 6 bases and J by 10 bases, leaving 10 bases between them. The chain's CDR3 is CASRGWEEQFF. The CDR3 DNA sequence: TGTGCCAGCAGGGGTTGGGAAGAGCAGTTCTTC.

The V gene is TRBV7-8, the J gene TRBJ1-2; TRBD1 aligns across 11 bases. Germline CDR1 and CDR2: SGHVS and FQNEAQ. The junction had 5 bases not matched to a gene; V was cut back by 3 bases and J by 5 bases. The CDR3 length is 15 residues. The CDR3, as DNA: TGTGCCAGCAGCTTTGGTGGGGACAGGGGGTATGGCTACACCTTC. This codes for CASSFGGDRGYGYTF.